Listed below are T cell receptor beta chains from one sample, sequenced in a study of post-analysis software for immune sequencing data. TCRdb reprocessed the PCR reads with MiXCR, giving one entry per CDR3 protein. The table has over 700,000 distinct CDR3 sequences, 30% seen once. Sequencing input: blood. The source of these receptors is a girl under 18 with multiple sclerosis. The CDR3 runs from the conserved cysteine through the conserved F or W. D genes are given only for firm matches. Only some rows state a clone size, as once, few, many or a class for expanded clones.

>-|TRBV6-5|TRBJ2-5|-
CASTQVTVYQETQYF
TGTGCCAGCACCCAAGTCACAGTCTACCAAGAGACCCAGTACTTC
>TRBD2|TRBV7-8|TRBJ2-1|-
CASSSPVGGRENEQFF
TGTGCCAGCAGCTCCCCGGTCGGCGGGAGGGAAAATGAGCAGTTCTTC
>-|TRBV20-1|TRBJ2-1|-
CSARGYGNEQFF
TGCAGTGCTAGAGGGTACGGGAATGAGCAGTTCTTC
>TRBD2|TRBV4-1|TRBJ2-1|-
CASSQGAREGPVGWYNEQFF
TGCGCCAGCAGCCAAGGGGCGCGGGAGGGCCCCGTGGGATGGTACAATGAGCAGTTCTTC
>-|TRBV28|TRBJ2-5|-
CASLSRGTQYF
TGTGCCAGCTTGTCTCGTGGGACCCAGTACTTC
>-|TRBV12-2|TRBJ2-5|few
CASRLPTQAIKETQYF
TGTGCAAGTCGCTTACCCACACAGGCGATTAAAGAGACCCAGTACTTC
>-|TRBV29-1|TRBJ2-6|many
CSVASGANVLTF
TGCAGCGTTGCCTCTGGGGCCAACGTCCTGACTTTC
>-|TRBV15|TRBJ2-7|-
CATSRYRVGEQYF
TGTGCCACCAGCAGGTACAGGGTTGGCGAGCAGTACTTC
>TRBD2|TRBV6-5|TRBJ2-1|-
CANSSSGSPYNEQFF
TGTGCCAACAGCTCGAGCGGGAGTCCCTACAATGAGCAGTTCTTC
>TRBD2|TRBV4-3|TRBJ2-7|-
CASSRVAGVAYEQYF
TGCGCCAGCAGCCGTGTTGCGGGAGTGGCTTACGAGCAGTACTTC
>-|TRBV7-9|TRBJ1-5|-
CASSLSTGYSNQPQHF
TGTGCCAGCAGCTTATCGACAGGCTATAGCAATCAGCCCCAGCATTTT
>-|TRBV19|TRBJ1-5|-
CASRIRGGWQPQHF
TGTGCCAGTAGGATTCGGGGGGGATGGCAGCCCCAGCATTTT
>-|TRBV7-2|TRBJ2-5|-
CASSFPPGLAQYF
TGTGCCAGCAGCTTCCCCCCAGGGTTGGCCCAGTACTTC
>-|TRBV10-3|TRBJ1-5|-
CAISESGGPQSNQPQHF
TGTGCCATCAGTGAGTCGGGGGGGCCCCAGAGCAATCAGCCCCAGCATTTT
>-|TRBV5-1|TRBJ2-3|once
CAGNPTRPSTDTQYF
TGCGCCGGCAATCCGACTAGACCCAGCACAGATACGCAGTATTTT
>TRBD2|TRBV27|TRBJ2-7|-
CASSPLTSGSYEQYF
TGTGCCAGCAGTCCCCTGACTAGCGGGTCCTACGAGCAGTACTTC
>TRBD1|TRBV4-1|TRBJ1-5|few
CASSTPQGDQPQHF
TGCGCCAGCAGTACACCACAGGGGGATCAGCCCCAGCATTTT
>TRBD1|TRBV13|TRBJ1-4|-
CASSTRQGQEKLFF
TGTGCCAGCAGCACTCGACAGGGCCAGGAAAAACTGTTTTTT
>TRBD2|TRBV6-2/TRBV6-3|TRBJ2-3|few
CASSTLSGRGTDTQYF
TGTGCCAGCAGTACCCTTAGCGGGAGGGGCACAGATACGCAGTATTTT
>TRBD2|TRBV4-3|TRBJ2-1|few
CASSRLTSGSLREQFF
TGCGCCAGCAGCCGCTTGACTAGCGGGTCGCTTCGGGAGCAGTTCTTC
>-|TRBV10-3|TRBJ2-1|-
CAISEMSRTNEQFF
TGTGCCATCAGTGAAATGTCGCGGACAAATGAGCAGTTCTTC
>-|TRBV5-1|TRBJ1-1|few
CASSEPNTEAFF
TGCGCCAGCAGCGAACCAAACACTGAAGCTTTCTTT
>-|TRBV6-1|TRBJ1-2|few
CASSAQQGSDYGYTF
TGTGCCAGCAGTGCCCAACAGGGTTCGGACTATGGCTACACCTTC
>-|TRBV27|TRBJ1-2|-
CASTSNYGNTF
TGTGCCAGCACATCTAACTATGGCAACACCTTC
>-|TRBV20-1|TRBJ1-3|-
CSARDSYWGTGNTIYF
TGCAGTGCTAGAGATTCTTATTGGGGGACTGGAAACACCATATATTTT
>-|TRBV20-1|TRBJ2-5|few
CSAKGGRSEQYF
TGCAGTGCTAAGGGGGGCCGTAGTGAGCAGTACTTC
>TRBD2|TRBV7-2|TRBJ2-1|-
CASSLGSGRGGSGNEQFF
TGTGCCAGCAGCTTAGGGTCGGGACGTGGCGGGAGCGGCAATGAGCAGTTCTTC
>-|TRBV6-5|TRBJ2-7|few
CASSYFGAYEQYF
TGTGCCAGCAGTTACTTCGGTGCCTACGAGCAGTACTTC
>TRBD1|TRBV28|TRBJ2-4|-
CASSSIDRGIGKNIQYF
TGTGCCAGCAGTTCCATCGACAGGGGGATAGGCAAAAACATTCAGTACTTC
>-|TRBV20-1|TRBJ2-4|-
CSADTVDPALNIQYF
TGCAGTGCAGATACTGTGGACCCGGCTTTAAACATTCAGTACTTC
>-|TRBV28|TRBJ1-2|-
CASMQSRYYGYTF
TGTGCCAGCATGCAAAGCCGATACTATGGCTACACCTTC
>TRBD1|TRBV5-1|TRBJ2-1|-
CASSPRTGGEVRNEQFF
TGCGCCAGCAGTCCTAGGACAGGGGGCGAAGTTCGGAATGAGCAGTTCTTC
>-|TRBV28|TRBJ2-5|-
CASNPMGGLQETQYF
TGTGCCAGCAATCCGATGGGGGGGCTGCAAGAGACCCAGTACTTC
>-|TRBV25-1|TRBJ2-1|many
CASSPQGNEQFF
TGTGCCAGCAGTCCGCAGGGGAATGAGCAGTTCTTC
>TRBD1|TRBV20-1|TRBJ1-5|-
CSARPGTGPNQPQHF
TGCAGTGCTAGACCCGGGACAGGGCCCAATCAGCCCCAGCATTTT
>TRBD2|TRBV5-1|TRBJ2-1|few
CASSRLADEQFF
TGCGCCAGCAGCAGACTAGCGGATGAGCAGTTCTTC
>TRBD1|TRBV9|TRBJ1-4|few
CASSGSYRGLRTNEKLFF
TGTGCCAGCAGCGGATCCTACAGGGGGCTCAGGACTAATGAAAAACTGTTTTTT
>TRBD2|TRBV5-1|TRBJ2-1|few
CASSQGTSGEYNEQFF
TGCGCCAGCAGCCAGGGGACTAGCGGGGAATACAATGAGCAGTTCTTC
>-|TRBV29-1|TRBJ1-1|-
CSVARGGGTEALF
TGCAGCGTTGCGAGGGGGGGTGGCACTGAAGCTTTGTTT
>-|TRBV29-1|TRBJ2-3|many
CSVEHDSNPQYF
TGCAGCGTTGAACATGATAGCAATCCGCAGTATTTT
>-|TRBV11-3|TRBJ2-7|many
CASSLDSEDYEQYF
TGTGCCAGCAGCTTAGACTCAGAGGACTACGAGCAGTACTTC
>-|TRBV12-3/TRBV12-4|TRBJ2-3|-
CASSLQRDTQYF
TGTGCCAGCTCCCTCCAAAGAGATACGCAGTATTTT
>TRBD2|TRBV20-1|TRBJ2-1|-
CSASSLSGPGNEQFF
TGCAGTGCTAGTTCCCTTAGCGGGCCTGGAAATGAGCAGTTCTTC
>TRBD1|TRBV10-3|TRBJ1-1|-
CAIGKDRGSTEAFF
TGTGCCATCGGCAAAGACAGGGGCTCCACTGAAGCTTTCTTT
>-|TRBV4-3|TRBJ1-2|few
CASSHPGEPHYGYTF
TGCGCCAGCAGCCACCCAGGGGAACCCCACTATGGCTACACCTTC
>TRBD2|TRBV15|TRBJ2-1|-
CADPLRERPLTEQFF
TGTGCCGACCCGCTGCGGGAGCGACCCTTGACGGAGCAGTTCTTC
>TRBD1|TRBV7-9|TRBJ1-1|-
CASSLSGGRGGEAFF
TGTGCCAGCAGCTTATCAGGGGGCAGGGGGGGTGAAGCTTTCTTT
>-|TRBV3-1|TRBJ2-1|few
CASSQEGLQRNEQFF
TGTGCCAGCAGCCAAGAAGGTCTACAAAGGAATGAGCAGTTCTTC
>-|TRBV18|TRBJ1-2|-
CASSPQAGNYGYTF
TGTGCCAGCTCACCACAGGCAGGGAACTATGGCTACACCTTC
>TRBD1|TRBV19|TRBJ2-5|few
CATKRRQGWLETQYF
TGTGCCACCAAACGGAGACAGGGTTGGTTGGAGACCCAGTACTTC
>TRBD2|TRBV6-1|TRBJ2-1|few
CASSEGLAGFSYNEQFF
TGTGCCAGCAGTGAAGGACTAGCGGGCTTCTCCTACAATGAGCAGTTCTTC
>-|TRBV3-1|TRBJ2-1|few
CASSRGGREQFF
TGTGCCAGCAGCCGGGGGGGCAGAGAGCAGTTCTTC